This entry concerns a single T cell receptor (beta chain). Its cognate antigen is unknown. Some clones are missing from TCRdb's copy, which holds only in-frame ones; the method was immunoSEQ multiplex PCR. The profile shows more than 70,000 clones, 92% of them singletons. The data were obtained in a study of graft-versus-host responses after intestinal transplantation. About the research overall: Recipients were given multivisceral, liver-intestinal, or isolated intestinal transplants. Induction with anti-thymocyte globulin, then tacrolimus and steroids for 2 to 3 years, was given to all recipients. Findings of the study overall: Subjects displaying graft-donor T cell macrochimerism possessed elevated graft-versus-host to host-versus-graft clonal ratios inside allografts. Early post-transplant HvG declines were associated with peak circulating GvH clone levels.

The J segment lost 0 bases and the V segment lost 7 bases, leaving 13 bases of the junction unmatched. The CDR3 loop spans 17 amino acids. Germline loops: CDR1 KGHSH, CDR2 LQKENI. The origin of this receptor is a human donor who was the organ donor for an intestinal transplant. This sample comprised unstimulated CD8+ T cells sorted from spleen or lymph node cells, obtained before transplant. This chain uses TRBV18 with TRBJ2-3; 7 positions match TRBD1. CDR3 sequence (DNA): TGTGCCAGCTTATCCGGGACAGCAACTTCTAGCACAGATACGCAGTATTTT. Translated, it gives CASLSGTATSSTDTQYF.